Following are 31 T cell receptor beta chains from one sample sequenced in a study of regulatory T cells in long-lasting Graves disease. HTBI primers from iRepertoire and Arm-PCR of CDR3 regions yielded the TCR beta libraries. TCRdb independently ran MiXCR on the multiplex PCR reads; one entry per CDR3 protein. Here the sample spans roughly 500,000 distinct CDR3 sequences, around 20% being singletons. The time point denotes: persistent/refractory GD, antithyroid drugs over 5 years with positive TRAb. After RNA was extracted from PBMCs, the TCR library was made from it. This specimen was peripheral blood mononuclear cells (PBMCs), taken when the disease was refractory, from a patient treated with antithyroid drugs. These receptors all stem from a female donor with Graves disease.

In regard to this clonotype: This likely came from a read error, as a far larger clone is one base away. The gene calls are TRBV28 and TRBJ2-7, with TRBD2 matching 8 bases. Germline V gene lookup returns CDR1 MDHEN and CDR2 SYDVKM. This CDR3 is built from 14 residues. CDR3 protein: CASSLGAGGYERYF. The CDR3 DNA reads as TGTGCCAGCAGTTTAGGCGCGGGAGGATACGAGCGGTACTTC.

The chain is built from TRBV4-2 and TRBJ1-1, with TRBD1 matching 7 bases. The ends lost 4 bases at V and 0 bases at J; junction bases unmatched: 5. There are 15 residues in the CDR3. Germline loops: CDR1 LGHNA, CDR2 YNFKEQ. This chain's CDR3 is CASSPTGSVNTEAFF. As DNA, the CDR3 is TGTGCCAGCAGCCCGACAGGGTCCGTGAACACTGAAGCTTTCTTT.

This sequence joins TRBV5-6 and TRBJ2-2; D is uncertain. V shed 1 base and J shed 1 base, with 5 bases lying between them. CDR1 is SGHDT, CDR2 YYEEEE, per germline. This CDR3 has 14 residues. The CDR3 DNA reads as TGTGCCAGCAGCTTGCGGCAGAACACCGGGGAGCTGTTTTTT. As protein: CASSLRQNTGELFF.

This clonotype showed up just a few times. V and J are TRBV19 and TRBJ2-7; tentatively, D is TRBD2 (7 bases). This CDR3 is 14 amino acids long. Trimming stripped 5 bases from V and 2 bases from J, with 13 bases between. The V gene's germline CDR1 is LNHDA and CDR2 SQIVND (reference sequence). CDR3 residues: CASSVTGTTYEQYF. DNA of the CDR3: TGTGCCAGTAGTGTCACAGGGACTACCTACGAGCAGTACTTC.

The chain recombines TRBV11-2 with TRBJ2-5; D might be TRBD2 (5 bases). The CDR3 covers 17 residues. The germline V gene encodes CDR1 SGHAT and CDR2 FQNNGV. Trimming stripped 1 base from V and 4 bases from J, with 19 bases between. In DNA, the CDR3 is TGTGCCAGCAGCTTAGCGCCGGGGAGCTTCCAAGGAGAGACCCAGTACTTC. This encodes CASSLAPGSFQGETQYF.

This chain connects TRBV7-9 to TRBJ2-7, with D hard to call. Germline CDR1 SEHNR, CDR2 FQNEAQ (reference sequence). There are 17 residues in the CDR3. Trimming shortened V by 2 bases and J by 3 bases, and 20 bases separated the two germline ends. Written as DNA, the CDR3 is TGTGCCAGCAGCTTAAAAGGAGACCTTCTAGGAATCTACGAGCAGTACTTC. It codes for CASSLKGDLLGIYEQYF.

The chain uses TRBV12-3 or TRBV12-4 and TRBJ2-5, with unresolved D. The CDR3 has 13 residues. The V gene lost 6 bases and the J gene lost 2 bases, with 10 bases spanning the gap. The CDR3 spells CASSPRWQETQYF. The CDR3 region has the DNA TGTGCCAGCAGCCCTCGGTGGCAAGAGACCCAGTACTTC.

This clonotype was seen only a few times. The chain joins TRBV29-1 to TRBJ2-7; D perhaps matches TRBD2 (5 bases). Trimming left V 6 bases short and J 5 bases short, with 11 bases between. The germline CDR1 and CDR2 sequences are SQVTM and ANQGSEA. There are 11 residues in the CDR3. CDR3 sequence: CSVRVRDEQYF. In nucleotides, the CDR3 is TGCAGCGTGAGGGTCCGTGACGAGCAGTACTTC.

This clonotype was counted only a few times. The CDR3 DNA follows: TGTGCCAGCACTCAGGAACCGAACACTGAAGCTTTCTTT. Protein product: CASTQEPNTEAFF. The chain carries TRBV6-1 and TRBJ1-1, with no clear D. V was cut by 7 bases and J by 1 base, with 10 bases left in between. CDR1 and CDR2 (germline): MNHNS, SASEGT. This CDR3 has 13 residues.

Regarding this clonotype: Without the conserved terminal phenylalanine or tryptophan, this CDR3 likely stems from a read error. The limits of the CDR3 on the DNA are not certain, so only TCRdb's listed CDR3 is given. The genes are TRBV10-3 and TRBJ2-7; the D call in the table, TRBD1, was not verified against the DNA. Per germline, CDR1 ENHRY and CDR2 SYGVKD. From its first to its last residue, the CDR3 has 8 amino acids. CDR3 amino acids: CAIRDGRN.

Remarks on this clonotype: Just one base apart from a much larger clone, this may be a read error. V gene TRBV18 combines with J gene TRBJ2-5; D is ambiguous. Germline V lookup: CDR1 KGHSH, CDR2 LQKENI. CDR3 length: 14 residues. The V and J ends lost 3 bases and 5 bases respectively, with 13 bases between them. The CDR3 here is CASSPRSGHETQYF. CDR3 sequence (DNA): TGTGCCAGCTCACCCCGTTCGGGCCACGAGACCCAGTACTTC.

This chain joins TRBV12-3 or TRBV12-4 and TRBJ2-7; D is unresolved. The CDR3 has 12 amino acids. Trimming stripped 4 bases from V and 9 bases from J, with 13 bases between. The CDR3 sequence: CASSSDRNGQYF. CDR3 nucleotide sequence: TGTGCCAGCAGTTCCGACCGCAATGGGCAGTACTTC.

V and J are TRBV24-1 and TRBJ2-7; D could derive from TRBD1 or TRBD2 (5 bases each). CDR1 and CDR2 (germline): KGHDR, SFDVKD. This CDR3 comprises 15 residues. The germline V and J ends were trimmed by 8 bases and 0 bases, with 16 bases remaining between them. The CDR3 sequence is CATIRWDGSSYEQYF. CDR3 DNA sequence: TGTGCCACCATTCGATGGGACGGAAGCTCCTACGAGCAGTACTTC.

The J gene is TRBJ1-1, the V gene TRBV25-1; no firm D call. This CDR3 is built from 11 residues. CDR1 and CDR2 (germline): MGHDK, SYGVNS. V was cut by 2 bases and J by 11 bases, with 9 bases left in between. The CDR3 nucleotides read TGTGCCAGCAGTGAACAGTCTAGGGCTTTCTTT. It translates to CASSEQSRAFF.

The chain recombines TRBV18 with TRBJ2-5; D is perhaps TRBD1 or TRBD2 (5 bases each). The CDR3 is made up of 16 amino acids. V was pared by 2 bases and J by 5 bases, with 18 bases between. Germline assignment: CDR1 KGHSH and CDR2 LQKENI. The CDR3 DNA reads TGTGCCAGCTCACCAGTAGGACACACCCCGGGGGAGACCCAGTACTTC. Encoded protein: CASSPVGHTPGETQYF. Variable domain in full (rest from reference TRBV18 and TRBJ2-5): NAGVMQNPRHLVRRRGQEARLRCSPMKGHSHVYWYRQLPEEGLKFMVYLQKENIIDESGMPKERFSAEFPKEGPSILRIQQVVRGDSAAYFCASSPVGHTPGETQYFGPGTRLLVL.

The chain is built from TRBV2 and TRBJ2-1, with no clear D. Trimming cost V 8 bases and J 8 bases, with 13 bases left between them. CDR3 length: 12 residues. Germline CDR1 reads SNHLY; CDR2 reads FYNNEI. The CDR3 protein is CASGPRVDEQFF. CDR3 in DNA: TGTGCCAGCGGCCCGAGAGTAGATGAGCAGTTCTTC.

This clonotype was seen at least ten times. The chain uses TRBV20-1 and TRBJ1-5; D is undetermined. Germline-derived CDR1 and CDR2 are DFQATT and SNEGSKA (reference sequence). The CDR3 covers 15 residues. The ends were cut back, 2 bases at V and 6 bases at J, with 17 bases in the middle. CDR3 amino acids: CSARSLARVFQPQHF. DNA for the CDR3: TGCAGTGCTAGAAGCTTGGCAAGGGTCTTTCAGCCCCAGCATTTT.

This clonotype was seen a few times. V usage is TRBV28 and J usage is TRBJ2-1, with 13 bases fitting TRBD2. The germline CDR1 and CDR2 sequences are MDHEN and SYDVKM. The CDR3 covers 22 residues. After removal of 6 bases from V and 3 bases from J, the junction contained 23 bases not matched to a gene. As DNA, the CDR3 is TGTGCCAGCAGAATTTCCAACCCGGGACTAGCGGGATCGGGGTCTCACTACAATGAGCAGTTCTTC. Protein: CASRISNPGLAGSGSHYNEQFF.

The chain combines TRBV19 with TRBJ1-3, with unresolved D. With 6 bases removed from V and 4 bases from J, the gap between germline ends came to 13 bases. This CDR3 has 14 amino acids. Germline V gene data show CDR1 as LNHDA and CDR2 as SQIVND (reference sequence). CDR3 DNA: TGTGCCAGTAGCCTGGGAGGGATCGGAAACACCATATATTTT. Its protein is CASSLGGIGNTIYF.

This clonotype was observed a few times. The rearrangement uses TRBV29-1 and TRBJ1-3; D is perhaps TRBD1 (6 bases). The ends were cut back, 5 bases at V and 7 bases at J, with 18 bases in the middle. Germline CDR1 reads SQVTM; CDR2 reads ANQGSEA. The CDR3 is made up of 14 amino acids. The DNA of the CDR3 is TGCAGCGTTTCCCTTGGGACATGGGGGAACACCATATATTTT. It translates to CSVSLGTWGNTIYF.

The table lists this clonotype with many counts. The chain links TRBV10-3 to TRBJ1-2; D is undetermined. V lost 6 bases and J lost 10, with 15 bases in between. Germline V gene sequence: CDR1 ENHRY, CDR2 SYGVKD. This CDR3 has 12 residues. The CDR3 DNA reads as TGTGCCATCAGGCCGGGCGCTAATGACTACACCTTC. Protein sequence: CAIRPGANDYTF.

The CDR3 DNA follows: TGTGCCAGCAGCCGCCAGGGAGCAGATACGCAGTATTTT. As protein: CASSRQGADTQYF. The gene calls are TRBV11-3 and TRBJ2-3; possibly TRBD1 or TRBD2 for D (5 bases each). The CDR3 is 13 residues long. Trimming took off 5 bases at V and 4 bases at J, with 10 bases between the two ends. CDR1 is SGHNT, CDR2 YENEEA, per germline.

This clonotype was found many times. This CDR3 is CASTIKQRPNYGYTF. DNA for the CDR3: TGTGCCAGCACCATAAAACAGAGACCCAACTATGGCTACACCTTC. The J gene is TRBJ1-2, the V gene TRBV6-2 or TRBV6-3; no clear D. Germline values: CDR1 MNHEY, CDR2 SVGEGT. The CDR3 sequence is 15 residues long. Trimming took 7 bases from V and 2 from J, leaving 17 bases between them.

In the case of this clonotype: Mismatch with germline at one junction end may stem from a read error. The chain recombines TRBV7-3 with TRBJ2-2, with a possible D match to TRBD2 (6 bases). Germline V CDR1 and CDR2: SGHTA, FQGTGA. CDR3 length equals 18 residues. CDR3 DNA sequence: TGTGCCAGCAGCTTAACCCCGCGCGGTACCGTCCCCCCCGGGGGGCTGTTTTTT. Residues: CASSLTPRGTVPPGGLFF.

The sample holds many counts of this clonotype. The genes are TRBV28 and TRBJ2-7; D might be TRBD1 (5 bases). CDR1 MDHEN and CDR2 SYDVKM come from the germline V gene. The ends were cut back, 8 bases at V and 0 bases at J, with 14 bases in the middle. The CDR3 spans 14 residues. In nucleotides, the CDR3 is TGTGCCAGCCTCCCGACAGCAGACTCCTACGAGCAGTACTTC. It codes for CASLPTADSYEQYF.

The chain couples TRBV29-1 to TRBJ2-6; the D gene is possibly TRBD2 (6 bases). Germline V CDR1 and CDR2: SQVTM, ANQGSEA. With 5 bases removed from V and 0 bases from J, the gap between germline ends came to 17 bases. The CDR3 sequence is 17 residues long. CDR3 residues: CSVPEWKGLSGANVLTF. The CDR3 nucleotides are TGCAGCGTTCCGGAATGGAAGGGACTCTCTGGGGCCAACGTCCTGACTTTC.

The chain combines TRBV30 with TRBJ1-2; D remains unclear. The V gene's germline CDR1 is GTSNPN and CDR2 SVGIG (reference sequence). Trimming pared 2 bases from V and 7 bases from J, leaving 14 bases between. The CDR3 covers 13 residues. CDR3 in amino acids: CAWSTASFLGYTF. CDR3 DNA sequence: TGTGCCTGGAGTACCGCCAGCTTCCTTGGCTACACCTTC. The entire variable domain, with the rest obtained from reference TRBV30 and TRBJ1-2, is as follows: SQTIHQWPATLVQPVGSPLSLECTVEGTSNPNLYWYRQAAGRGLQLLFYSVGIGQISSEVPQNLSASRPQDRQFILSSKKLLLSDSGFYLCAWSTASFLGYTFGSGTRLTVV.

This clonotype has a count of ten or more. The chain combines TRBV20-1 with TRBJ1-1; no reliable D call. Trimming removed 4 bases at V and 3 bases at J, with 3 bases between. Germline loops: CDR1 DFQATT, CDR2 SNEGSKA (reference sequence). The length of the CDR3 is 10 residues. CDR3 nucleotide sequence: TGCAGTGCTAAGGACACTGAAGCTTTCTTT. As protein: CSAKDTEAFF.

Many counts were recorded for this clonotype. The chain has TRBV28 and TRBJ1-5; 9 bases agree with TRBD1. There are 16 residues in the CDR3. CDR1 and CDR2 from the germline V gene are MDHEN and SYDVKM. The J segment lost 0 bases and the V segment lost 3 bases, leaving 3 bases of the junction unmatched. The CDR3 sequence is CASSLWDRASNQPQHF. The CDR3 DNA follows: TGTGCCAGCAGTTTGTGGGACAGGGCTAGCAATCAGCCCCAGCATTTT. Full variable domain (missing parts from reference TRBV28 and TRBJ1-5): DVKVTQSSRYLVKRTGEKVFLECVQDMDHENMFWYRQDPGLGLRLIYFSYDVKMKEKGDIPEGYSVSREKKERFSLILESASTNQTSMYLCASSLWDRASNQPQHFGDGTRLSIL.

The V call is TRBV24-1, the J call TRBJ2-1; tentatively, D is TRBD1 or TRBD2 (5 bases each). V dropped 9 bases and J dropped 8 bases, with 16 bases sitting between them. The germline CDR1 and CDR2 sequences are KGHDR and SFDVKD. The CDR3 is made up of 13 amino acids. CDR3 sequence reads: CATDGTPGDEQFF. CDR3 in DNA: TGTGCCACCGACGGGACGCCTGGGGATGAGCAGTTCTTC.

Note on this clonotype: A much more abundant neighbour one base away suggests this may be a read error. V gene TRBV6-4 combines with J gene TRBJ1-2; possible D gene TRBD1, 5 bases. This CDR3 spans 13 amino acids. Between the trimmed V and J ends, which lost 4 bases and 2 bases, there was a span of 8 bases. Germline values: CDR1 MRHNA, CDR2 SNTAGT. This CDR3 reads CASSGDPNYGYTF. The CDR3 DNA follows: TGTGCCAGCAGTGGGGACCCCAACTATGGCTACACCTTC.